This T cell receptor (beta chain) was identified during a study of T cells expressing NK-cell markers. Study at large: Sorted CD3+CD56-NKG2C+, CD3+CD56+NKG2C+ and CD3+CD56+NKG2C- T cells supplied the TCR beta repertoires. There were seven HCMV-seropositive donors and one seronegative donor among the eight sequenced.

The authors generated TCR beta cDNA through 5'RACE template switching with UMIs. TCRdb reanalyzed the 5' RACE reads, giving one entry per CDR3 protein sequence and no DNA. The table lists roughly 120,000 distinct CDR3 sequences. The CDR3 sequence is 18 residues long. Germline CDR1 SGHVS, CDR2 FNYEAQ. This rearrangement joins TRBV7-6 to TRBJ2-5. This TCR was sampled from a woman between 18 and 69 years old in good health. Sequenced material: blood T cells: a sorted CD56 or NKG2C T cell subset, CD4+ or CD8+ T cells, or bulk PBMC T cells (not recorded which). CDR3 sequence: CASSLTGTTHPSGETQYF.